What follows are 2 T cell receptor beta chains derived from one specimen sequenced in a study of T cell responses to AZD1222 COVID-19 vaccine. Clones were sequenced by immunoSEQ multiplex PCR, and TCRdb holds only the in-frame ones, with some missing. The data show some 160,000 clones, 91% seen once. The sequencing used peripheral blood, collected on day 0 of AZD1222 vaccination. These receptors originate from an adult in good health.

The genes are TRBV2 and TRBJ1-2, with 9 nucleotides matching TRBD1. The CDR3 is 15 amino acids. Germline trimming cut 6 bases from V and 4 bases from J; bases unmatched to any gene: 9. Germline CDR1 SNHLY, CDR2 FYNNEI. The CDR3 region is CASRQGQGQGYGYTF. The CDR3 coding sequence is TGTGCCAGCAGACAGGGACAGGGTCAAGGCTATGGCTACACCTTC.

The chain couples TRBV11-1 to TRBJ1-4; perhaps TRBD1 as D (5 bases). From germline, CDR1 is SGHAT and CDR2 FQDESV (reference sequence). This CDR3 contains 11 residues. The V gene lost 5 bases and the J gene lost 11 bases, with 9 bases spanning the gap. The CDR3 sequence: CASSQRGKLFF. Here the CDR3 DNA reads TGTGCCAGCAGCCAACGGGGCAAACTGTTTTTT.